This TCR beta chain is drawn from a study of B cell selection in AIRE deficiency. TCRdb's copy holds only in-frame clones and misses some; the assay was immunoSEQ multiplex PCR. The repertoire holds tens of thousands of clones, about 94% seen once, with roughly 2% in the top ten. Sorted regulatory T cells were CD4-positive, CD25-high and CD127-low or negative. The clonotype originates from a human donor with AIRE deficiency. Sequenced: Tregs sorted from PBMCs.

The CDR3 DNA is TGTGCCAGCGGAAACAGGGGTGGTAATTCACCCCTCCACTTT. Translated: CASGNRGGNSPLHF. J is TRBJ1-6 and V is TRBV14, with 7 positions matching TRBD1. Looked up from germline, CDR1 is SGHDN and CDR2 is FVKESK. The V gene end was trimmed by 8 bases and the J gene end by 6 bases; junction bases not matched to a gene: 7. The CDR3 is 14 amino acids.